Below, 30 T cell receptor beta chains from the same sample are listed, as sequenced in a study of shared clonotypes between healthy human individuals. TCRdb's copy holds only in-frame clones and misses some; the assay was immunoSEQ multiplex PCR. The profile shows 950,000 to 1,200,000 clones, about 72% of them singletons. Sequencing was carried out using memory CD4+ T cells from PBMCs. Subset described: CD45RA-negative fraction. All receptors come from a man younger than 30 in good health. Some clones in this sample may be carry-over from other donors' samples.

This clone was observed a single time. The genes are TRBV7-9 and TRBJ1-5; 10 bases line up with TRBD1. In germline, CDR1 is SEHNR, CDR2 FQNEAQ (reference sequence). J was trimmed by 0 bases and V by 2 bases; bases with no gene match: 7. This CDR3 spans 18 amino acids. CDR3 sequence: CASSLWDRGSFSNQPQHF. CDR3 bases: TGTGCCAGCAGCTTATGGGACAGGGGATCGTTTAGCAATCAGCCCCAGCATTTT.

The V call is TRBV11-2, the J call TRBJ1-1; 7 nucleotides align to TRBD1. This CDR3 spans 15 amino acids. V lost 5 bases and J lost 6; bases outside the gene matches: 12. Germline assignment: CDR1 SGHAT and CDR2 FQNNGV. CDR3 nucleotide sequence: TGTGCCAGCAGCGGAGGGGGCGGGTGGTACGCTGAAGCTTTCTTT. As protein: CASSGGGGWYAEAFF.

In its sample, this clone was seen a few times. The V gene is TRBV4-1, the J gene TRBJ1-5; D is perhaps TRBD1 (5 bases). CDR1 and CDR2 from the germline V gene are MGHRA and YSYEKL. Trimming took off 0 bases at V and 5 bases at J, with 14 bases between the two ends. The length of the CDR3 is 16 residues. The CDR3: CASSQEGGWGYQPQHF. Written as DNA, the CDR3 is TGCGCCAGCAGCCAAGAGGGGGGTTGGGGCTATCAGCCCCAGCATTTT.

The DNA of the CDR3 is TGTGCCAGCAGCCCTCCCCCTGCAGGACAGGGGTACAATGAGCAGTTCTTC. Encoded protein: CASSPPPAGQGYNEQFF. V usage is TRBV7-9 and J usage is TRBJ2-1; 9 bases agree with TRBD1. Germline V gives CDR1 SEHNR, CDR2 FQNEAQ (reference sequence). The CDR3 has 17 amino acids. Trimming cost V 5 bases and J 4 bases; bases outside gene matches: 12.

This chain links TRBV7-9 with TRBJ1-3; the match to TRBD1 covers 8 bases. Germline V gene lookup returns CDR1 SEHNR and CDR2 FQNEAQ (reference sequence). This CDR3 has 15 amino acids. Unmatched junction bases numbered 6, after V lost 5 bases and J lost 3 bases. CDR3 sequence reads: CASSHTGTGGNTIYF. The CDR3 bases are TGTGCCAGCAGCCACACGGGGACAGGTGGAAACACCATATATTTT.

This sequence joins TRBV29-1 and TRBJ2-2, with TRBD1 as a possible D gene (6 bases). V lost 4 bases and J lost 1, with 7 bases in between. This CDR3 region has 13 residues. Germline CDR1 reads SQVTM; CDR2 reads ANQGSEA. CDR3 bases: TGCAGCGTTGCACAGGGGAACACCGGGGAGCTGTTTTTT. Translating it yields CSVAQGNTGELFF.

This clone was counted between two and nine times. V gene TRBV14 combines with J gene TRBJ1-2; D unresolved. The V end was cut by 4 bases, the J end by 0 bases, with 3 bases between. The germline V gene encodes CDR1 SGHDN and CDR2 FVKESK. CDR3 length equals 12 residues. CDR3 sequence (DNA): TGTGCCAGCAGCCCGACTAACTATGGCTACACCTTC. Translation: CASSPTNYGYTF.

This clone was seen only once. This sequence joins TRBV28 and TRBJ1-5, with TRBD1 identical over 8 bases. After removal of 6 bases from V and 9 bases from J, the junction contained 13 bases not matched to a gene. CDR1 and CDR2 (germline): MDHEN, SYDVKM. CDR3 size: 15 residues. The CDR3 DNA sequence: TGTGCCAGCAGACCGGCCGGAACAGGGGGACGGCCCCAGCATTTT. It encodes CASRPAGTGGRPQHF.

The chain combines TRBV5-8 with TRBJ2-2, with D possibly being TRBD1 (6 bases). Trimming stripped 4 bases from V and 6 bases from J, with 13 bases between. The CDR3 spans 14 residues. Germline V CDR1 and CDR2: SGHTS, YDEGEE. CDR3 sequence (DNA): TGTGCCAGCAGCCCACAGGGTCGGGCCGGGGAGCTGTTTTTT. It is translated as CASSPQGRAGELFF.

This clone appeared once. This chain joins TRBV11-2 and TRBJ2-1, with TRBD2 identical over 11 bases. Trimming took 6 bases from V and 7 from J; bases not matched to a gene: 11. This CDR3 has 16 amino acids. Per the germline V gene, CDR1 is SGHAT and CDR2 is FQNNGV. The CDR3 sequence: CASRPRGTSGWNEQFF. Here the CDR3 DNA reads TGTGCCAGCAGACCCAGGGGGACTAGCGGATGGAATGAGCAGTTCTTC.

The J gene is TRBJ2-2, the V gene TRBV28; 9 bases align to TRBD2. The CDR3 runs to 16 residues. With V trimmed by 3 bases and J by 7 bases, 9 bases remained unmatched. The V gene's germline CDR1 is MDHEN and CDR2 SYDVKM. The DNA for the CDR3 is TGTGCCAGCAGTTTCGGGCTAGCGGGACCCAGCGGGGAGCTGTTTTTT. This gives the protein CASSFGLAGPSGELFF.

The rearrangement links TRBV7-8 to TRBJ2-7; 7 bases align to TRBD1. Germline-derived CDR1 and CDR2 are SGHVS and FQNEAQ. V dropped 4 bases and J dropped 4; count of bases not matched to a gene: 10. The CDR3 covers 15 residues. CDR3 sequence (DNA): TGTGCCAGCAGCTCACGCCGGGACAGACCTTACGAGCAGTACTTC. It yields the protein CASSSRRDRPYEQYF.

The chain is built from TRBV11-2 and TRBJ2-4; 10 positions match TRBD2. Germline CDR1 and CDR2: SGHAT and FQNNGV. This CDR3 region has 15 residues. V trimming: 4 bases; J trimming: 7 bases; junction bases outside the gene matches: 7. This chain's CDR3 is CASSSVRTSGNIQYF. The DNA for the CDR3 is TGTGCCAGCAGCTCCGTGCGGACTAGCGGTAACATTCAGTACTTC. The whole variable domain, remainder taken from reference TRBV11-2 and TRBJ2-4, is EAGVAQSPRYKIIEKRQSVAFWCNPISGHATLYWYQQILGQGPKLLIQFQNNGVVDDSQLPKDRFSAERLKGVDSTLKIQPAKLEDSAVYLCASSSVRTSGNIQYFGAGTRLSVL.

The chain links TRBV5-1 to TRBJ2-3, with unresolved D. This CDR3 contains 16 residues. CDR1 SGHRS and CDR2 YFSETQ come from the germline V gene. Trimming took 2 bases from V and 2 from J, leaving 15 bases between them. The chain's CDR3 is CASSFSESLITDTQYF. CDR3 bases: TGCGCCAGCAGCTTTTCGGAATCGCTTATCACAGATACGCAGTATTTT.

The chain links TRBV2 to TRBJ2-5; D possibly corresponds to TRBD1 (7 bases). The J call may be faulty, since TRBJ2-7 better matches the DNA end. The CDR3 length is 13 residues. The germline CDR1 and CDR2 sequences are SNHLY and FYNNEI. The CDR3 is CASGGTATYEQYF. CDR3 nucleotide sequence: TGTGCCAGCGGAGGGACAGCTACCTACGAGCAGTACTTC.

V is TRBV21-1 and J is TRBJ2-7; the DNA was not compared with TRBD2, the D call given in the table. TRBV21-1 is given as a pseudogene. The CDR3 length is 14 residues. CDR3 nucleotides: TGTGCCAGCAGCGTTCTAGCGGGAGACTACGAGCAGTACTTC. Encoded protein: CASSVLAGDYEQYF.

CDR3 nucleotide sequence: TGTGCCAGCAAAGGACACGGGACAGAGTCCTACGAGCAGTACTTC. Amino acid sequence: CASKGHGTESYEQYF. The genes are TRBV27 and TRBJ2-7; 7 bases line up with TRBD1. The J segment lost 1 base and the V segment lost 7 bases, leaving 10 bases of the junction unmatched. The CDR3 contains 15 residues. Germline V gene lookup returns CDR1 MNHEY and CDR2 SMNVEV (reference sequence).

The chain has TRBV7-3 and TRBJ2-3, with 7 bases that match TRBD1. CDR1 is SGHTA, CDR2 FQGTGA, per germline. The CDR3 spans 17 residues. Trimming removed 3 bases from V and 0 bases from J; junction bases left unmatched: 9. CDR3 amino acids: CASSFTGAATSTDTQYF. In DNA, the CDR3 is TGTGCCAGCAGCTTTACAGGGGCGGCTACTAGCACAGATACGCAGTATTTT.

Comment on this clone: This CDR3 is missing its conserved last phenylalanine or tryptophan, likely due to a read error. V is TRBV19 and J is TRBJ1-2; D remains unclear. Germline CDR1 is LNHDA and CDR2 is SQIVND (reference sequence). V was cut by 3 bases and J by 1 base, with 9 bases left in between. The CDR3 totals 14 residues. The CDR3 DNA reads as TGTGCCAGTAGTATCCCGGGCCTTAACTATGGCTACACCCTC. This encodes CASSIPGLNYGYTL.

V and J are TRBV4-1 and TRBJ2-1; 10 nucleotides match TRBD2. Looked up from germline, CDR1 is MGHRA and CDR2 is YSYEKL. The CDR3 totals 16 residues. The V segment lost 4 bases and the J segment 6 bases; nucleotides outside the gene matches: 9. The chain's CDR3 is CASSLTLAGRSNEQFF. In DNA form, the CDR3 reads TGCGCCAGCAGCCTGACACTAGCGGGACGGTCCAATGAGCAGTTCTTC.

This chain links TRBV6-1 with TRBJ1-3; D remains unclear. The CDR3 is made up of 13 amino acids. The germline gives CDR1 MNHNS, CDR2 SASEGT. Trimming pared 1 base from V and 11 bases from J, leaving 12 bases between. The CDR3 sequence is CASSEDRHSAIYF. CDR3 bases: TGTGCCAGCAGTGAAGATCGACACTCGGCCATATATTTT.

V and J are TRBV7-2 and TRBJ1-3, with D perhaps matching TRBD1 (6 bases). This CDR3 comprises 16 residues. Trimming cost V 1 base and J 0 bases, with 10 bases left between them. CDR1 and CDR2 from the germline V gene are SGHTA and FQGNSA. The DNA for the CDR3 is TGTGCCAGCAGCTTAGTATGGACAGACTCTGGAAACACCATATATTTT. Its translation: CASSLVWTDSGNTIYF.

The chain links TRBV5-6 to TRBJ2-7, with 7 positions matching TRBD2. This CDR3 is built from 14 residues. Germline trimming cut 5 bases from V and 1 base from J; bases unmatched to any gene: 6. Looked up from germline, CDR1 is SGHDT and CDR2 is YYEEEE. CDR3 sequence (DNA): TGTGCCAGCAGTGTGGGCGGGAGTTCCTACGAGCAGTACTTC. This codes for CASSVGGSSYEQYF.

The J gene is TRBJ2-1, the V gene TRBV18, with a possible D match to TRBD1 (5 bases). The V end was cut by 5 bases, the J end by 0 bases, with 11 bases between. CDR3 length equals 15 residues. Germline V gene sequence: CDR1 KGHSH, CDR2 LQKENI. CDR3 sequence reads: CASSTDSFSYNEQFF. Written as DNA, the CDR3 is TGTGCCAGCTCAACCGACAGCTTCTCCTACAATGAGCAGTTCTTC. Based on the CDR3 plus reference TRBV18 and TRBJ2-1, the full variable domain is NAGVMQNPRHLVRRRGQEARLRCSPMKGHSHVYWYRQLPEEGLKFMVYLQKENIIDESGMPKERFSAEFPKEGPSILRIQQVVRGDSAAYFCASSTDSFSYNEQFFGPGTRLTVL.

The CDR3 reads CASSPRTGYTSYEQYF. The CDR3 DNA follows: TGCGCCAGCAGCCCCCGCACAGGCTACACCTCCTACGAGCAGTACTTC. The chain is built from TRBV5-1 and TRBJ2-7, with TRBD1 as a possible D gene (5 bases). This CDR3 has 16 residues. Looked up from germline, CDR1 is SGHRS and CDR2 is YFSETQ. Trimming stripped 4 bases from V and 0 bases from J, with 17 bases between.

The rearrangement joins TRBV7-9 to TRBJ2-3; TRBD1 matches 9 bases. The CDR3 spans 17 residues. J was trimmed by 1 base and V by 1 base; bases with no gene match: 6. Germline loops: CDR1 SEHNR, CDR2 FQNEAQ (reference sequence). CDR3 loop: CASSLGKQGARTDTQYF. CDR3 DNA: TGTGCCAGCAGCTTAGGTAAACAGGGGGCCCGCACAGATACGCAGTATTTT.

The chain employs TRBV30 and TRBJ2-6, with D uncertain. CDR1 is GTSNPN, CDR2 SVGIG, per germline (reference sequence). This CDR3 has 14 residues. The V end lost 4 bases, the J end lost 1 base, and 8 bases lay between the germline ends. The CDR3 is CAWTSASGANVLTF. DNA for the CDR3: TGTGCCTGGACCTCTGCTTCTGGGGCCAACGTCCTGACTTTC.

Notes on this clone: Other DNA variants within this sample encode the same CDR3. This sequence joins TRBV7-2 and TRBJ2-7; D gene uncertain. With 3 bases removed from V and 4 bases from J, the gap between germline ends came to 10 bases. Germline V CDR1 and CDR2: SGHTA, FQGNSA. The CDR3 is made up of 13 amino acids. The CDR3 loop reads CASSFGHFYEQYF. The CDR3, as DNA: TGTGCCAGCAGCTTTGGCCATTTTTACGAGCAGTACTTC.

This clone came up once. The V and J genes are TRBV19 and TRBJ2-1; a weak D match, TRBD2 (6 bases). The germline V and J ends were trimmed by 4 bases and 7 bases, with 14 bases remaining between them. Germline V gene data show CDR1 as LNHDA and CDR2 as SQIVND (reference sequence). The CDR3 has 14 amino acids. The CDR3 sequence is CASSSGTSVNEQFF. The CDR3, as DNA: TGTGCCAGTAGTAGCGGGACTTCCGTGAATGAGCAGTTCTTC.

The rearrangement joins TRBV5-6 to TRBJ2-1; TRBD2 agrees at 9 bases. Per germline, CDR1 SGHDT and CDR2 YYEEEE. The CDR3 runs to 16 residues. J lost 0 bases, V lost 4 bases, and 5 bases had no gene match. This chain's CDR3 is CASSRLAEVSYNEQFF. The CDR3 nucleotides read TGTGCCAGCAGCCGACTAGCGGAAGTCTCCTACAATGAGCAGTTCTTC.